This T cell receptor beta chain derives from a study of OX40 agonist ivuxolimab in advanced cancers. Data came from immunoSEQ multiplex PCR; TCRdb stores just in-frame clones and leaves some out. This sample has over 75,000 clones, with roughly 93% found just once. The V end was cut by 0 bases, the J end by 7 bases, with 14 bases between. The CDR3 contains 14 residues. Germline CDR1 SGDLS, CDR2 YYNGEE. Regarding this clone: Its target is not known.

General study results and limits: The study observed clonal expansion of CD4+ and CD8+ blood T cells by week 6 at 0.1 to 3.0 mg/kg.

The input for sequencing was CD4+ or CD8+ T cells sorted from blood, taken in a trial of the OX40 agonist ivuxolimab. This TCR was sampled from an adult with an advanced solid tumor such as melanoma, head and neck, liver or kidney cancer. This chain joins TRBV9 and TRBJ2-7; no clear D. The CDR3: CASSVDHSSLEQYF. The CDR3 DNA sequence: TGTGCCAGCAGCGTAGACCACTCGTCCCTTGAGCAGTACTTC.